This TCR beta chain appears in the sequencing data of a study of cytomegalovirus exposure and HLA in healthy donors (dated by TCRdb to 2016 to 2017). Background on the whole study: In an earlier analysis of around 540 of the donors, roughly 300 Gb of sequence data and some 100 million unique TCR beta sequences from about 180 million T cells were reported. About 330 gigabases of sequencing data and roughly 81 million unique TCR sequences made up an early release that covered some 640 HLA-typed donors. The genetic ancestry cluster associated with self-reported Caucasian donors included around 76% of the 398 genotyped donors. The study was designed to test whether signatures of past pathogen exposure could be identified by cataloging public T cell receptors. The study profiled the T cell repertoires of about 720 subjects by immunosequencing and related them to cytomegalovirus serostatus. Along with the roughly 670-subject first cohort, a separate validation cohort of over a hundred different subjects was used. The study combined high-throughput TCR immunosequencing, statistical association of individual TCRs with disease status, and machine learning to predict cytomegalovirus infection status. A later analysis re-examined previously published TCR beta repertoires from about 700 donors and added high-resolution HLA genotyping to investigate patterns of TCR occurrence. Rather than using new phenotypic data, the later analysis identified candidate immune exposures from TCR beta sequences and from how often those sequences occurred across donors. In an earlier analysis of about 590 of the donors, high-throughput TCR beta sequencing was used to judge whether each TCR beta V gene segment behaved as functional or pseudogenic. Donor age, sex, ethnicity and CMV serostatus were compiled alongside the repertoire data. Genome-wide SNP genotypes for about 55% of the roughly 670 donors were used in a later genetic analysis, which treated that subset as a discovery cohort. All discovery cohort repertoires had been generated on a single sequencing platform. Both class I and class II loci were covered by HLA typing, at four-digit resolution. The number of donors typed differed by locus, with 629-630 for A, B, C, DRB1 and DQB1, more than 500 for DQA1, 600 to 610 for DPA1, and around 450 for DPB1. Roughly five DR-DQ haplotypes were handled as single units for association and clustering, since linkage in the cohort was strong. Among a few hundred genotyped donors of the cohort, an average of about 240,000 unique TCR beta nucleotide sequences were sequenced per donor, around 20% of them non-productive. What the authors observed across the whole study: HLA typing was unavailable for some donors at each locus, so association tests used only the typed subset. According to the authors, the approach could potentially be generalized to other disease states and immunological phenotypes. A later analysis associated 16,951 TCR beta sequences with specific HLA alleles at a false discovery rate of 0.05. Because counts were too low, seventeen rarely observed V segments, including chromosome 9 orphons, were excluded from the earlier analysis of 587 of the donors. Correlated functional status among segregating V segments might reflect linkage disequilibrium, but an unknown experimental factor could not be ruled out. A later genetic analysis reported fewer N-insertions in productive TCRs among donors in an Asian-associated ancestry cluster than the roughly 700-donor mean. A few of the identified cytomegalovirus-associated TCR beta chains were confirmed in vitro to be specific for cytomegalovirus antigens. Only TCR beta chains were sequenced in this cohort, and the absence of alpha or paired-chain data limited detectable features. In a later analysis, TCR association rates were found to vary across HLA loci, with the most associated TCRs seen for DRB1 alleles and the fewest for HLA-C alleles. Presence/absence analyses assumed roughly uniform sequencing depth across donors, an assumption that may not hold. Most TCR sequences were seen in very few donors, while some public TCRs were found in many individuals. Several of the top co-occurrence clusters appeared to be linked to parvovirus B19, influenza, CMV and Epstein-Barr virus, according to a later analysis. Immune exposure information for the cohort was limited to CMV serostatus. Some IMGT-functional V segments, including TRBV6-2 and TRBV6-3, could not be told apart with the 87-base-pair reads, so those segments were excluded. The study listed approximately 150 TCR beta chains as associated with cytomegalovirus. According to a later analysis, most CMV-associated TCR beta chains appeared to be HLA-restricted, and the HLA associations seemed to be driven largely by CMV exposure. In an earlier analysis of over 550 of the donors, most TCR beta V segments were observed in productive rearrangements about 87% or about 30% of the time, broadly matching IMGT annotations. A further reported finding was that TCR beta sequences accurately predicted the HLA-A and HLA-B alleles for most subjects in the first cohort. In a later analysis, HLA-associated TCR beta chains showed more clonal expansion and lower generation probabilities than non-associated chains that were equally common. Cytomegalovirus status was reported to be diagnosed by the classifier with high specificity and sensitivity in both the original and validation cohorts. A later genetic analysis associated a missense DCLRE1C variant with V-gene and J-gene trimming of TCR beta chains, and an independent cohort replicated the association. Strong co-occurrence of HLA alleles, especially DR and DQ, made assigning TCR associations to individual alleles difficult. The sequencing pipeline was judged likely to have produced a cluster of highly shared sequence variants as a technical artifact.

The cohort comprised under 700 healthy bone marrow donors. At the time of sampling, every cohort member was nominally healthy, though immune exposures that went unrecorded were likely present. The donor was CMV seronegative and belonged to the group of 352 seronegative cohort members. A peripheral blood sample was provided by each donor, and peripheral blood mononuclear cells were used for TCR beta sequencing. Genomic DNA extraction from the blood cell samples was performed with the Qiagen DNeasy Blood Extraction Kit. The germline V gene supplies CDR1 SNHLY and CDR2 FYNNEI. V ends up 7 bases short and J 3 bases short, with an unmatched junction base count of 13. From the cysteine up to the phenylalanine, the CDR3 has a length of 17 residues. The read is trimmed to its CDR3 DNA, 51 bases read in frame from base 1. Libraries came from the immunoSEQ multiplex PCR assay. The multiplex PCR relied on a mix of 60 forward primers for TCR Vbeta segments and 13 reverse primers for TCR Jbeta segments. A multiplex PCR assay on genomic DNA amplified the CDR3 region of rearranged TCR beta genes. The amplified TCR beta libraries were sequenced on the Illumina HiSeq System as 87-base-pair reads. For the original study's pipeline: A later analysis tallied around 80 million unique TCR beta chains across the 666 repertoires, and roughly 11 million of those chains were shared by two or more donors. Raw reads were error-corrected and collapsed into unique sequences with a nearest-neighbor algorithm that merged closely related sequences to remove PCR and sequencing errors. To assign V, D and J gene segments, CDR3 sequences were aligned to IMGT reference sequences. For a sequence to be retained, a match of at least six nucleotides was required to both a V gene segment and a J gene segment. A rearrangement counted as productive if the CDR3 had no stop codons and remained in frame with V and J, and every other rearrangement counted as non-productive. CDR3 was defined according to IMGT convention as the region running from the second conserved V-encoded cysteine to the conserved J-encoded phenylalanine. The earlier analysis of fewer than 700 of the donors excluded sequences that lacked an unambiguous match to a single V gene segment. An earlier analysis of fewer than 750 of the donors called V segments functional above 56.7% productive rearrangements and segregating when the between-donor standard deviation exceeded 5%. A statistical classification framework was built for diagnosing cytomegalovirus status from the catalog of TCR beta chain sequences. In a later analysis, TCR nucleotide sequences were compared against IMGT/GENE-DB human TR gene sequences so that V and J genes could be assigned. Using the TCRdist pipeline, a later analysis assigned CDR3 sequences along with most-parsimonious VDJ recombination scenarios. A later analysis defined each TCR beta chain by its CDR3 amino acid sequence plus V-gene family, and excluded reads lacking a unique V-gene family. A later analysis removed roughly 590 highly shared, low-generation-probability nucleotide sequences to deal with suspected cross-contamination and a sequencing artifact. In a later analysis, a clonal expansion index was calculated for each public chain from normalized within-repertoire ranks of inferred template counts. A later analysis computed generation probabilities with a VDJ recombination model fitted to out-of-frame rearrangements, and checked the results against IGoR. In a later analysis, TCR-TCR, TCR-HLA and TCR-CMV co-occurrence was scored with hypergeometric tests, and a repertoire-size bias correction was applied to TCR pairs. False discovery rates were estimated in a later analysis by permuting HLA or CMV assignments 20 times. In a later analysis, co-occurring TCRs were grouped using DBSCAN, and TCRdist sequence similarity was added for clustering within HLA-allele-positive subsets. Repertoires with fewer than 30,000 or more than 120,000 public chains were left out of co-occurrence clustering, as were four to six repertoires with anomalous nucleotide sharing. TCRdb's version of the immuneACCESS table is confined to in-frame rearrangements and falls short of the full clone set. An unresolved V gene accounts for under half of the shortfall where checked; the remainder is of unknown origin. That table furnishes V, J and clone size, whereas the DNA furnished D and trimming. This sample comprises some 110,000 clones, more than 60% of them detected only once. Roughly 2.5% of the sample is in the top ten clones.

As concerns this clone: Its antigen remains undetermined. The input lacks base qualities; no much larger clone sits a single base away.

The rearrangement combines TRBV2 with TRBJ2-7; the junction holds 12 bases that match TRBD1. This clonotype was obtained from a man aged 40-49 years in good health and CMV-seronegative. Sequenced input: PBMCs. The CDR3 protein sequence reads: CASIGRDRGRAIYEQYF. Here is the DNA: TGTGCCAGCATTGGCCGGGACAGGGGGCGAGCGATCTACGAGCAGTACTTC.